This T cell receptor beta chain was profiled in a study of identical twins. The study's findings and limits: Analyses of zero insertions could, in part, be confounded by invariant MAIT and iNKT cells.

CDR3 length: 14 residues. Trimming left V 6 bases short and J 5 bases short, with 14 bases between. TCRdb redid the calling of the 5' RACE reads with MiXCR, one entry per CDR3 protein. The repertoire holds about 280,000 distinct CDR3 sequences, with approximately 8% as singletons. This clonotype was counted many times. The target antigen is unknown. The data also belong to a second study, concerning yellow fever vaccine responses in identical twins.

This rearrangement joins TRBV12-3 or TRBV12-4 to TRBJ2-1; a possible D gene is TRBD1 (6 bases). The TCR comes from a woman under 30 in good health. Material: memory (CD45RO+) T cells sorted from blood. Here the CDR3 reads CASRTGQNHNEQFF. In DNA form, the CDR3 reads TGTGCCAGCAGGACGGGACAAAATCACAATGAGCAGTTCTTC.